The 12 T cell receptor beta chains in this list originate from one sample, sequenced in a study of CDR3 diversity in severe acne. TCRdb analysed the PCR reads with MiXCR anew, one entry per CDR3 protein. The sample has roughly 79,000 distinct CDR3 sequences; around 47% are singletons. Material: blood. These TCRs come from a male donor with severe acne vulgaris.

This clonotype appeared once. This chain connects TRBV6-4 to TRBJ1-2, with 11 nucleotides matching TRBD1. The CDR3 is 14 residues long. From germline, CDR1 is MRHNA and CDR2 SNTAGT. V lost 6 bases and J lost 4; bases outside the gene matches: 4. The CDR3 DNA sequence: TGTGCCAGCAGAGGACAGGGGGCCAGCTATGGCTACACCTTC. Translation: CASRGQGASYGYTF.

At least ten counts were recorded for this clonotype. V usage is TRBV7-3 and J usage is TRBJ2-3, with D possibly TRBD2 on 6 matching bases. The CDR3 spans 14 residues. CDR1 is SGHTA and CDR2 is FQGTGA in the germline V gene. V dropped 5 bases and J dropped 6 bases, with 15 bases sitting between them. As DNA, the CDR3 is TGTGCCAGCAGCCCGTGGCGGGATGGCGATACGCAGTATTTT. Its protein is CASSPWRDGDTQYF.

V usage is TRBV29-1 and J usage is TRBJ1-2, with D unclear. The CDR3 has 12 amino acids. Trimming removed 2 bases at V and 7 bases at J, with 11 bases between. Germline CDR1 SQVTM, CDR2 ANQGSEA. CDR3: CSVETVLGGYTF. DNA for the CDR3: TGCAGCGTTGAAACAGTGCTGGGTGGCTACACCTTC.

A word on this clonotype: This may be a read error, as it is one base from a much larger clone. The CDR3 region has the DNA TGTGCCAGCAGTTACGGGGACAGCTCCTACGAGCAGTGCTTC. Amino acids: CASSYGDSSYEQCF. The chain carries TRBV6-5 and TRBJ2-7, with 7 nucleotides matching TRBD1. This CDR3 spans 14 amino acids. Germline V gene lookup returns CDR1 MNHEY and CDR2 SVGAGI.

This clonotype was observed once. The V and J genes are TRBV20-1 and TRBJ1-2, with 9 bases identical to TRBD1. CDR1 and CDR2 (germline): DFQATT, SNEGSKA (reference sequence). Losses at the gene ends were 5 bases for V and 4 bases for J; bases not matched to a gene: 8. CDR3 length: 14 amino acids. DNA for the CDR3: TGCAGTGCTCGGGGACAGGGAGTTGGCTATGGCTACACCTTC. It translates to CSARGQGVGYGYTF.

The chain couples TRBV19 to TRBJ2-3, with D possibly TRBD1 on 6 matching bases. Germline assignment: CDR1 LNHDA and CDR2 SQIVND (reference sequence). The length of the CDR3 is 14 residues. V was clipped by 6 bases and J by 5 bases, with 15 bases between them. The CDR3 region has the DNA TGTGCCAGTAGCCCCTCAGGGGTTGGAGATACGCAGTATTTT. Protein product: CASSPSGVGDTQYF.

The chain employs TRBV9 and TRBJ1-4; perhaps TRBD1 as D (5 bases). Germline V gene sequence: CDR1 SGDLS, CDR2 YYNGEE. V was clipped by 3 bases and J by 6 bases, with 12 bases between them. The CDR3 sequence is 14 residues long. CDR3 sequence: CASSDRDADEKLFF. CDR3 nucleotide sequence: TGTGCCAGCAGCGACCGGGACGCAGATGAAAAACTGTTTTTT.

V usage is TRBV6-2 or TRBV6-3 and J usage is TRBJ2-1; 11 nucleotides match TRBD2. CDR1 and CDR2 from the germline V gene are MNHEY and SVGEGT. Trimming took 5 bases from V and 4 from J; bases not matched to a gene: 4. The CDR3 spans 15 residues. The CDR3 region has the DNA TGTGCCAGCAGTAGGAGGACTAGCGGGTACAATGAGCAGTTCTTC. Encoded protein: CASSRRTSGYNEQFF.

This clonotype was recorded at least ten times. The J gene is TRBJ2-5, the V gene TRBV9; maybe TRBD2 (5 bases). The CDR3 runs 13 residues. V was shortened by 2 bases and J by 5 bases, with 10 bases between the two germline ends. From germline, CDR1 is SGDLS and CDR2 YYNGEE. The CDR3 region is CASSVYGEETQYF. DNA for the CDR3: TGTGCCAGCAGCGTCTATGGGGAGGAGACCCAGTACTTC.

In DNA, the CDR3 is TGTGCCATCAGTCCCCTGTCGACAGATACGCAGTATTTT. The encoded protein is CAISPLSTDTQYF. J is TRBJ2-3 and V is TRBV10-3; D gene unclear. V lost 5 bases, J lost 3 bases, and 9 bases lay in between. This CDR3 has 13 residues. CDR1 and CDR2 from the germline V gene are ENHRY and SYGVKD.

To note about this clonotype: Without the conserved terminal phenylalanine or tryptophan, this CDR3 likely stems from a read error. The limits of the CDR3 on the DNA are not certain, so only TCRdb's listed CDR3 is given. The chain links TRBV3-1 to TRBJ1-1. Germline V gives CDR1 LGHDT, CDR2 YNNKEL (reference sequence). With termini counted, the CDR3 has 14 amino acids. CDR3 sequence: CASSQGTVNTEAFS.

As regards this clonotype: A read error may be the cause here, since a much bigger clone is one base away. The chain links TRBV20-1 to TRBJ2-5; D might be TRBD2 (6 bases). This CDR3 has 12 amino acids. Per the germline V gene, CDR1 is DFQATT and CDR2 is SNEGSKA (reference sequence). CDR3 amino acids: CSAVRDSETQHF. CDR3 DNA sequence: TGCAGTGCTGTCAGGGACTCAGAGACCCAGCACTTC.